The clone carrying this T cell receptor (beta chain) showed up just once. This entry is derived from a study of T cell changes during pregnancy in multiple sclerosis. Trimming shortened V by 1 base and J by 2 bases, and 16 bases separated the two germline ends. This CDR3 is built from 17 residues. Germline V gene sequence: CDR1 SGHTA, CDR2 FQGNSA. Profiling relied on immunoSEQ multiplex PCR, and the TCRdb table lists in-frame clones only, not all of them. The sample shows about 80,000 clones, around 90% of them seen only once. The TCR was taken from a female donor with multiple sclerosis, enrolled in a pregnancy study. The rearrangement joins TRBV7-2 to TRBJ2-3; D possibly corresponds to TRBD1 (6 bases). The sample here was peripheral blood, taken before pregnancy. The DNA of the CDR3 is TGTGCCAGCAGCTTAGAATTCCAGGGGATATCCACAGATACGCAGTATTTT. The encoded protein is CASSLEFQGISTDTQYF. The entire variable domain, with the rest obtained from reference TRBV7-2 and TRBJ2-3, is as follows: GAGVSQSPSNKVTEKGKDVELRCDPISGHTALYWYRQSLGQGLEFLIYFQGNSAPDKSGLPSDRFSAERTGGSVSTLTIQRTQQEDSAVYLCASSLEFQGISTDTQYFGPGTRLTVL.